The 2 T cell receptor beta chains below come from one sample, sequenced in a study of beta chain features in type 1 diabetes (dated by TCRdb to the late 2010s). Beyond this particular receptor, the publication reports: Type 1 diabetes patients showed a moderate but significant shortening of TCRB CDR3 length in all four CD4+ subsets.

Libraries came from the immunoSEQ multiplex PCR assay. The entire isolated RNA was reverse transcribed using the High Capacity cDNA Reverse Transcription Kit, and thus expressed TCRB transcripts were sequenced. TCRdb limited this immuneACCESS table to in-frame rearrangements with V and J called. A share of clones is missing; checked studies link under half to unresolved V genes, and the rest is unexplained. Within this sample are 120,000 to 150,000 clones, with about 13% of them counted one time only. Around 1.4% of the sample comes from the top ten. For these TCRs, the target antigens are not known. Sequenced: central memory CD4+ T cells from blood. Source of these receptors: a man younger than 35 with type 1 diabetes.

The chain combines TRBV29-1 with TRBJ2-7; TRBD1 agrees at 12 bases. Germline assignment: CDR1 SQVTM and CDR2 ANQGSEA. The CDR3 consists of 13 residues. J lost 4 bases, V lost 7 bases, and 5 bases had no gene match. The CDR3 DNA is TGCAGCGCGCAGGGACAGGGGGCTTACGAGCAGTACTTC. The encoded protein is CSAQGQGAYEQYF.

This clone has only a few counts. J is TRBJ2-1 and V is TRBV6-6, with D tentatively TRBD1 (7 bases). The V end lost 2 bases, the J end lost 10 bases, and 15 bases lay between the germline ends. This CDR3 has 14 residues. The germline CDR1 and CDR2 sequences are MNHNY and SVGAGI (reference sequence). The CDR3 protein is CASSYLDRAGEQFF. CDR3 nucleotide sequence: TGTGCCAGCAGTTACCTAGACAGGGCGGGGGAGCAGTTCTTC.